The 13 T cell receptor delta chains listed next were all sequenced from one sample in a study of delta chains in infants with herpesvirus infections. PBMC RNA was reverse transcribed using gamma-chain- and delta-chain-specific primers. TCRdb reanalysed the RT-PCR reads with CATT. The sample has about 570 delta-chain clones; roughly 60% are singletons. The starting material was peripheral blood, obtained at time point 5 of longitudinal follow-up. The source is a human donor who was a Ugandan infant, either HIV-exposed or HIV-unexposed (not recorded which).

This clone showed up just a few times. Since a far larger clone is one base different, this is likely a read error. V usage is TRDV3 and J usage is TRDJ1; 7 positions match TRDD3. Germline V gives CDR1 TVYSNPD, CDR2 GDNSRS (reference sequence). The CDR3 spans 16 residues. Trimming cost V 3 bases and J 7 bases; bases outside gene matches: 20. CDR3 DNA: TGTGCCTTCCCCGGCCTCGTCTGGGGGGCATACGTTAAACTCATCTTT. It is translated as CAFPGLVWGAYVKLIF.

For this clone: A far larger clone differs by one base, so this is likely a read error. The genes are TRDV2 and TRDJ3; 9 nucleotides agree with TRDD3. Germline loops: CDR1 GEAIGNYY, CDR2 EKD. The CDR3 is 19 amino acids. The CDR3 DNA sequence: TGTGCCTGTGACGCCATGGGGGATAGGTCCTCCTGGGACACCCGAAAGATGTTTTTC. Translating it yields CACDAMGDRSSWDTRKMFF.

With regard to this clone: A far larger clone differs by one base, so this is likely a read error. The chain employs TRDV1 and TRDJ1; 7 bases fit TRDD3. The germline V gene has CDR1 TSWWSYY and CDR2 QGS. This CDR3 has 17 residues. The DNA for the CDR3 is TGTGCTCTCGGAACCCTCGGGACCTGGGGGTCCGTCGATAGACTCATCTTT. This codes for CALGTLGTWGSVDRLIF.

This clone was seen more than once but under ten times. A read error likely explains this, since a far larger clone differs by one base. J is TRDJ1 and V is TRDV1; 8 bases map to TRDD3. V lost 2 bases and J lost 0; bases outside the gene matches: 26. The CDR3 is 23 residues long. The germline gives CDR1 TSWWSYY, CDR2 QGS. The CDR3 DNA follows: TGTGCTCTTGGGGAATTTGGGGTAGCCGGGGGGGATATGATACCCCTGAACACCGATAAACTCATCTTT. This encodes CALGEFGVAGGDMIPLNTDKLIF.

Remarks on this clone: A far bigger clonotype differs at one base, so this is likely a read error. Different DNA sequences within this sample yield the same CDR3. This chain connects TRAV29/DV5 to TRDJ1, with 12 positions matching TRDD3. The CDR3 contains 22 residues. J was trimmed by 6 bases and V by 0 bases; bases with no gene match: 27. The germline V gene encodes CDR1 NSMFDY and CDR2 ISSIKDK. CDR3: CAASEDNPNRGRLGDTAYKLIF. CDR3 nucleotides: TGTGCAGCAAGCGAGGATAACCCAAACCGGGGGAGACTGGGGGATACAGCCTATAAACTCATCTTT.

This clone is deemed hyperexpanded. At the DNA level, this CDR3 is encoded by other sequences in the same sample as well. The chain joins TRDV1 to TRDJ1, with 8 positions matching TRDD3. Unmatched junction bases numbered 15, after V lost 2 bases and J lost 1 base. CDR1 TSWWSYY and CDR2 QGS come from the germline V gene. CDR3 length: 19 residues. CDR3 nucleotides: TGTGCTCTTGGGGAAACGGGGGATAGGCGTCTGGCTGTCACCGATAAACTCATCTTT. Protein product: CALGETGDRRLAVTDKLIF.

In regard to this clone: A far larger clone differs by one base, so this is likely a read error. The chain carries TRDV2 and TRDJ3, with TRDD3 matching over 7 bases. The CDR3 is 19 residues long. The germline V gene has CDR1 GEAIGNYY and CDR2 EKD. CDR3 coding DNA: TGTGCCCGTGACACCGTACTGGGGAAGGGGTCCTGGGACACCCGACAGATGTTTTTC. Translating gives CARDTVLGKGSWDTRQMFF.

In its sample, this clone ranks as hyperexpanded. Within the sample, other DNA sequences also encode this same CDR3. The chain joins TRDV2 to TRDJ1; the match to TRDD3 covers 9 bases. J gave up 4 bases and V 3 bases, and 5 bases lay outside the gene matches. The CDR3 runs 14 residues. Germline CDR1 and CDR2: GEAIGNYY and EKD. For the CDR3, the DNA is TGTGCCTGTGACCCTCTGGGGGATCGCGATAAACTCATCTTT. Protein product: CACDPLGDRDKLIF.

This clone rates as hyperexpanded (1% or more). Other DNA sequences in this sample translate to the same CDR3. The genes are TRDV3 and TRDJ1; 13 bases are a match to TRDD3. From germline, CDR1 is TVYSNPD and CDR2 GDNSRS (reference sequence). The CDR3 totals 17 residues. V shed 3 bases, J shed 1 base, and the junction held 11 bases outside the gene matches. This CDR3 reads CAFPFLLGDTGTDKLIF. CDR3 sequence (DNA): TGTGCCTTCCCGTTCCTACTGGGGGATACGGGCACCGATAAACTCATCTTT.

In regard to this clone: The likely explanation is a read error, given a far larger clone one base away. The CDR3 sequence: CACETWGDQADKLIF. CDR3 DNA: TGTGCCTGTGAAACGTGGGGGGATCAGGCCGATAAACTCATCTTT. This chain joins TRDV2 and TRDJ1, with 7 positions matching TRDD3. From germline, CDR1 is GEAIGNYY and CDR2 EKD. CDR3 size: 15 residues. Trimming cost V 4 bases and J 3 bases; bases outside gene matches: 10.

This clone is termed large (0.1 to 1%). The rearrangement joins TRDV2 to TRDJ1; 9 nucleotides line up with TRDD3. The V and J ends lost 0 bases and 0 bases, in that order; junction bases with no gene match: 7. Germline V gene lookup returns CDR1 GEAIGNYY and CDR2 EKD. CDR3 length: 17 amino acids. The CDR3 DNA follows: TGTGCCTGTGACACCGTCGGGGGATACCCCTACACCGATAAACTCATCTTT. Encoded protein: CACDTVGGYPYTDKLIF.

Turning to this clone: A far larger clone is a single base away, which makes a read error likely. The chain couples TRDV2 to TRDJ3, with 10 bases matching TRDD3. The CDR3 extends over 17 amino acids. J lost 2 bases, V lost 5 bases, and 5 bases had no gene match. CDR1 is GEAIGNYY, CDR2 EKD, per germline. The CDR3 loop is CACVVLGDAWDTRQMFF. DNA of the CDR3: TGTGCCTGTGTCGTACTGGGGGATGCCTGGGACACCCGACAGATGTTTTTC.

On this clone itself: Since a far larger clone is one base different, this is likely a read error. The chain joins TRAV23/DV6 to TRDJ3; D is tentatively TRDD2 or TRDD3 (5 bases each). Germline-derived CDR1 and CDR2 are NTAFDY and IRPDVSE (reference sequence). The CDR3 is 23 amino acids. V dropped 0 bases and J dropped 2 bases, with 30 bases sitting between them. CDR3 protein: CAASKEPTWELDESPWDTRQMFF. The CDR3 DNA reads TGTGCAGCAAGCAAGGAACCTACTTGGGAACTGGATGAGTCCCCCTGGGACACCCGACAGATGTTTTTC.